This T cell receptor (beta chain) was sequenced for a study of blood T cells in healthy people across ages. The CDR3 is 14 amino acids. V shed 2 bases and J 3 bases; nucleotides not matched to a gene: 2. Germline CDR1 and CDR2: SGHRS and YFSETQ. Next came a second PCR, run for roughly 6 to 11 cycles, which used a sample-barcoded 5' primer along with a J-beta primer mix. TCRdb processed the 5' RACE reads anew with MiXCR; each CDR3 protein has one entry. The data show around 850,000 distinct CDR3 sequences, about 36% seen once. The sample holds many counts of this clonotype. Its antigen is undetermined. Study outcomes and limitations: Conclusively comparing naive with antigen-experienced cells was impossible with unsorted PBMCs.

Sequencing was performed on blood. The TCR comes from a young man in good health. This chain connects TRBV5-1 to TRBJ1-2, with 9 nucleotides matching TRBD1. This CDR3 is CASSFTGGDYGYTF. The CDR3 bases are TGCGCCAGCAGCTTTACAGGGGGCGACTATGGCTACACCTTC. Filled out from reference TRBV5-1 and TRBJ1-2, the complete variable domain reads KAGVTQTPRYLIKTRGQQVTLSCSPISGHRSVSWYQQTPGQGLQFLFEYFSETQRNKGNFPGRFSGRQFSNSRSEMNVSTLELGDSALYLCASSFTGGDYGYTFGSGTRLTVV.